These 4 T cell receptor beta chains originate from one sample sequenced in a study of identical twins. TCRdb independently ran MiXCR on the 5' RACE reads; one entry per CDR3 protein. The table shows 210,000 or so distinct CDR3 sequences, with around a sixth occurring only once. This sample was shared with a second study, whose subject was T cells expressing NK-cell markers.

The sample was CD8+ T cells sorted from blood. The receptors here all came from a woman between 18 and 29 years old in good health.

This clonotype was counted a few times. The rearrangement joins TRBV12-3 or TRBV12-4 to TRBJ1-5, with D tentatively TRBD1 (5 bases). Deletions cut 3 bases from V and 9 bases from J, with 12 bases between. The CDR3 runs 13 residues. The CDR3 loop reads CASSLGGTTPQHF. As DNA, the CDR3 is TGTGCCAGCAGTTTGGGGGGTACAACGCCCCAGCATTTT.

The CDR3 region has the DNA TGTGCCAGCAGCCCGGAGGAGCAGGTCCAAGATACGCAGTATTTT. Amino acids: CASSPEEQVQDTQYF. This sequence joins TRBV11-2 and TRBJ2-3; tentatively, D is TRBD2 (5 bases). The CDR3 has 15 amino acids. V was trimmed by 5 bases and J by 5 bases, leaving 17 bases between them. CDR1 SGHAT and CDR2 FQNNGV come from the germline V gene.

This chain uses TRBV11-2 with TRBJ2-1; possible D gene TRBD2, 5 bases. The V and J ends lost 5 bases and 4 bases respectively, with 6 bases between them. Germline V gene lookup returns CDR1 SGHAT and CDR2 FQNNGV. The CDR3 length is 12 residues. CDR3 sequence reads: CASSEGYNEQFF. In DNA, the CDR3 is TGTGCCAGCAGCGAGGGATACAATGAGCAGTTCTTC.

V and J are TRBV12-3 or TRBV12-4 and TRBJ2-4; possible D gene TRBD1, 6 bases. There are 14 residues in the CDR3. V was shortened by 8 bases and J by 3 bases, with 14 bases between the two germline ends. CDR3 nucleotides: TGTGCCAGCCGCAGAGCGGACAGCAAAAACATTCAGTACTTC. Its protein is CASRRADSKNIQYF.